What follows are 26 T cell receptor beta chains derived from one specimen sequenced in a study of blood T cell repertoires in COVID-19. Some clones are missing from TCRdb's copy, which holds only in-frame ones; the method was immunoSEQ multiplex PCR. The table includes about 440,000 clones, roughly 91% detected once. The sample consisted of PBMCs or T cells enriched from blood (not recorded which). The receptors shown here come from a man aged 18 to 29 who had recovered from COVID-19.

The chain recombines TRBV7-2 with TRBJ2-1; 12 nucleotides align to TRBD2. CDR1 is SGHTA and CDR2 is FQGNSA in the germline V gene. The V and J ends lost 3 bases and 6 bases, in that order; junction bases with no gene match: 12. This CDR3 is built from 18 residues. For the CDR3, the DNA is TGTGCCAGCAGCTTTAACCCCGCTAGCGGGAGGGCCGGCAATGAGCAGTTCTTC. Its protein is CASSFNPASGRAGNEQFF.

This clone rates as medium-sized (0.01 to 0.1%). Here the CDR3 reads CASSAFTAPQHF. DNA of the CDR3: TGTGCCAGCAGTGCCTTCACAGCGCCCCAGCATTTT. V is TRBV2 and J is TRBJ1-5; no clear D. The CDR3 has 12 amino acids. The germline V and J ends were trimmed by 4 bases and 9 bases, with 10 bases remaining between them. CDR1 and CDR2 (germline): SNHLY, FYNNEI.

The gene calls are TRBV11-2 and TRBJ2-7; TRBD2 matches 13 bases. This CDR3 has 16 amino acids. Germline assignment: CDR1 SGHAT and CDR2 FQNNGV. Trimming at V came to 2 bases and at J to 5 bases, leaving 6 bases not matched to a gene. The CDR3, as DNA: TGTGCCAGCAGCTTACGGCCCGGGACTAGCGGGGACGAGCAGTACTTC. Translation gives CASSLRPGTSGDEQYF.

CDR3 sequence reads: CASANPVPSSTDTQYF. CDR3 coding DNA: TGCGCCAGCGCGAACCCCGTCCCTTCTAGCACAGATACGCAGTATTTT. The chain couples TRBV5-1 to TRBJ2-3; D is unresolved. The CDR3 totals 16 residues. V was pared by 7 bases and J by 0 bases, with 18 bases between. CDR1 SGHRS and CDR2 YFSETQ come from the germline V gene.

CDR3 loop: CASSEGWQGLIGPQHF. CDR3 bases: TGTGCCAGCAGTGAAGGTTGGCAGGGCCTCATTGGGCCCCAGCATTTT. This chain connects TRBV6-1 to TRBJ1-5; tentative D call: TRBD1 (5 bases). CDR3 length: 16 amino acids. V was clipped by 1 base and J by 9 bases, with 19 bases between them. Germline values: CDR1 MNHNS, CDR2 SASEGT.

V is TRBV5-1 and J is TRBJ2-3; 11 bases match TRBD2. The V gene's germline CDR1 is SGHRS and CDR2 YFSETQ. The V and J ends lost 3 bases and 6 bases, in that order; junction bases with no gene match: 12. The CDR3 has 17 amino acids. CDR3 sequence reads: CASSSRTSGPSGDTQYF. The CDR3 nucleotides read TGCGCCAGCAGCTCGAGGACTAGCGGGCCTTCGGGGGATACGCAGTATTTT.

This rearrangement joins TRBV5-4 to TRBJ1-1; 9 nucleotides agree with TRBD1. V was clipped by 4 bases and J by 5 bases; unmatched bases: 6. CDR3 size: 14 residues. Per the germline V gene, CDR1 is SGHNT and CDR2 is YYREEE (reference sequence). CDR3 residues: CASSPGQGRTEAFF. CDR3 nucleotides: TGTGCCAGCAGCCCGGGACAGGGACGAACTGAAGCTTTCTTT.

This chain uses TRBV7-2 with TRBJ2-7; TRBD1 might be the D (6 bases). This CDR3 spans 16 amino acids. Germline CDR1 SGHTA, CDR2 FQGNSA. V lost 5 bases to trimming and J lost 2 bases, with 19 bases between them. The CDR3 reads CASSRIPQGPAYEQYF. The CDR3 DNA follows: TGTGCCAGCAGCCGGATACCACAGGGACCCGCCTACGAGCAGTACTTC.

The chain joins TRBV20-1 to TRBJ1-6, with D possibly TRBD1 on 6 matching bases. The CDR3 covers 17 residues. Per germline, CDR1 DFQATT and CDR2 SNEGSKA (reference sequence). V lost 3 bases and J lost 2, with 17 bases in between. This CDR3 reads CSASPLTDRAYNSPLHF. The DNA of the CDR3 is TGCAGTGCTAGTCCGCTCACGGACAGAGCCTATAATTCACCCCTCCACTTT.

V is TRBV5-4 and J is TRBJ2-3; 8 nucleotides match TRBD2. The CDR3 loop spans 16 amino acids. Germline V gene lookup returns CDR1 SGHNT and CDR2 YYREEE (reference sequence). V gave up 0 bases and J gave up 3 bases; unmatched junction bases: 6. The CDR3 DNA follows: TGTGCCAGCAGCTTGGGCGGGAGGTCTGGGACAGATACGCAGTATTTT. It translates to CASSLGGRSGTDTQYF.

J is TRBJ1-2 and V is TRBV11-3, with 7 bases that match TRBD1. CDR1 is SGHNT and CDR2 is YENEEA in the germline V gene. The CDR3 has 15 residues. Unmatched junction bases numbered 7, after V lost 1 base and J lost 5 bases. CDR3 nucleotides: TGTGCCAGCAGCTTAGCGGGACAGTCTAGTTATGGCTACACCTTC. Protein sequence: CASSLAGQSSYGYTF.

J is TRBJ1-1 and V is TRBV27; D is unresolved. CDR3 length equals 13 residues. V lost 6 bases, J lost 5 bases, and 13 bases lay in between. CDR1 MNHEY and CDR2 SMNVEV come from the germline V gene (reference sequence). The CDR3 coding sequence is TGTGCCAGCAGCTTCTTTCCCGGGACTGAAGCTTTCTTT. This gives the protein CASSFFPGTEAFF.

The chain employs TRBV27 and TRBJ2-7; 7 bases map to TRBD2. V trimming: 2 bases; J trimming: 7 bases; junction bases outside the gene matches: 8. Germline-derived CDR1 and CDR2 are MNHEY and SMNVEV (reference sequence). This CDR3 is 14 amino acids long. The CDR3 DNA follows: TGTGCCAGCAGTTTACCCGGGACTACCGGGGAGCAGTACTTC. This codes for CASSLPGTTGEQYF.

The chain combines TRBV4-1 with TRBJ1-1; D remains ambiguous. The germline CDR1 and CDR2 sequences are MGHRA and YSYEKL. V gave up 4 bases and J gave up 8 bases, with 14 bases separating them. The CDR3 extends over 13 amino acids. The CDR3 region is CASSLGGLGEAFF. CDR3 in DNA: TGCGCCAGCAGCCTTGGAGGGTTGGGCGAAGCTTTCTTT.

The chain links TRBV5-1 to TRBJ1-5, with D unresolved. Per the germline V gene, CDR1 is SGHRS and CDR2 is YFSETQ. The CDR3 contains 14 residues. Trimming pared 0 bases from V and 4 bases from J, leaving 8 bases between. The CDR3 DNA follows: TGCGCCAGCAGCTTGGGCAGAGGGAATCAGCCCCAGCATTTT. Its translation: CASSLGRGNQPQHF.

The V call is TRBV5-1, the J call TRBJ1-4; 10 bases map to TRBD1. The CDR3 covers 15 residues. Trimming removed 3 bases from V and 6 bases from J; junction bases left unmatched: 5. Germline V gene data show CDR1 as SGHRS and CDR2 as YFSETQ. Here the CDR3 reads CASSSGDRGHEKLFF. In DNA form, the CDR3 reads TGCGCCAGCAGCTCCGGAGACAGGGGGCATGAAAAACTGTTTTTT.

The gene calls are TRBV11-3 and TRBJ2-3, with D tentatively TRBD2 (6 bases). The CDR3 spans 14 residues. Trimming removed 6 bases from V and 2 bases from J, with 12 bases in between. CDR1 is SGHNT and CDR2 is YENEEA in the germline V gene. This CDR3 is CASSPGGVTDTQYF. CDR3 nucleotide sequence: TGTGCCAGCAGTCCCGGGGGTGTCACAGATACGCAGTATTTT. Full variable domain (rest looked up from reference TRBV11-3 and TRBJ2-3): EAGVVQSPRYKIIEKKQPVAFWCNPISGHNTLYWYLQNLGQGPELLIRYENEEAVDDSQLPKDRFSAERLKGVDSTLKIQPAELGDSAVYLCASSPGGVTDTQYFGPGTRLTVL.

The genes are TRBV19 and TRBJ2-7; 14 bases agree with TRBD2. CDR1 LNHDA and CDR2 SQIVND come from the germline V gene (reference sequence). The CDR3 has 14 residues. Trimming removed 6 bases from V and 9 bases from J; junction bases left unmatched: 7. The CDR3 DNA reads as TGTGCCAGTAGCCACGGACTAGCGGGAGGTGCGCAGTACTTC. Protein sequence: CASSHGLAGGAQYF.

The gene calls are TRBV30 and TRBJ1-2, with D unresolved. The CDR3 extends over 15 amino acids. The V end was cut by 6 bases, the J end by 6 bases, with 23 bases between. Germline V gene data show CDR1 as GTSNPN and CDR2 as SVGIG (reference sequence). In DNA form, the CDR3 reads TGTGCCTGCTCCTATAGTGGAGTCGAGATCGATGGCTACACCTTC. Translated: CACSYSGVEIDGYTF.

This clone has only one observation. The CDR3 reads CAWSGSGRNEQYF. DNA of the CDR3: TGTGCCTGGAGTGGTAGCGGTAGGAACGAGCAGTACTTC. This chain joins TRBV30 and TRBJ2-7; D possibly corresponds to TRBD2 (6 bases). The germline CDR1 and CDR2 sequences are GTSNPN and SVGIG (reference sequence). The V end was cut by 1 base, the J end by 5 bases, with 12 bases between. The CDR3 has 13 amino acids.

Points on this clone: Other nucleotide sequences from this sample produce the same CDR3. This chain links TRBV6-5 with TRBJ1-2; maybe TRBD1 (5 bases). CDR3 length: 13 residues. CDR1 is MNHEY and CDR2 is SVGAGI in the germline V gene. V shed 4 bases and J shed 2 bases, with 8 bases lying between them. The chain's CDR3 is CASSLTENYGYTF. In DNA, the CDR3 is TGTGCCAGCAGTTTGACAGAAAACTATGGCTACACCTTC.

The chain is built from TRBV3-1 (or the pseudogene TRBV3-2) and TRBJ1-1, with a tentative D call TRBD1 (6 bases). Between the trimmed V and J ends, which lost 6 bases and 3 bases, there was a span of 17 bases. The CDR3 extends over 15 amino acids. CDR1 and CDR2 from the germline V gene are LGHDT and YNNKEL (reference sequence). The CDR3 DNA follows: TGTGCCAGCAGTCCGTTCGGGGACACTGACACTGAAGCTTTCTTT. Protein: CASSPFGDTDTEAFF.

V and J are TRBV6-5 and TRBJ2-7, with 9 nucleotides matching TRBD1. This CDR3 contains 15 residues. The trim removed 2 bases at V and 2 bases at J, leaving 4 bases unmatched. Germline V gene lookup returns CDR1 MNHEY and CDR2 SVGAGI. CDR3 coding DNA: TGTGCCAGCAGTTACGCGGGACAGGGTACCTACGAGCAGTACTTC. Amino acids: CASSYAGQGTYEQYF.

A single count supports this clone. The chain combines TRBV5-1 with TRBJ1-3; D ambiguous. V lost 0 bases, J lost 0 bases, and 10 bases lay in between. CDR1 is SGHRS, CDR2 YFSETQ, per germline. This CDR3 comprises 16 residues. The CDR3 spells CASSLGGSFSGNTIYF. CDR3 DNA sequence: TGCGCCAGCAGCTTGGGAGGATCTTTCTCTGGAAACACCATATATTTT.

The chain joins TRBV12-3 or TRBV12-4 to TRBJ1-2; a weak D match, TRBD1 (5 bases). V was pared by 6 bases and J by 5 bases, with 7 bases between. The CDR3 runs 11 residues. The CDR3 spells CASRGLYGYTF. CDR3 DNA sequence: TGTGCCAGCAGGGGACTTTATGGCTACACCTTC.

The genes are TRBV18 and TRBJ1-3, with 8 bases matching TRBD1. J gave up 4 bases and V 4 bases, and 12 bases lay outside the gene matches. Germline assignment: CDR1 KGHSH and CDR2 LQKENI. The CDR3 extends over 17 amino acids. CDR3 residues: CASSRPTGEYLGNTIYF. CDR3 DNA sequence: TGTGCCAGCTCACGGCCGACAGGGGAGTACTTAGGAAACACCATATATTTT.